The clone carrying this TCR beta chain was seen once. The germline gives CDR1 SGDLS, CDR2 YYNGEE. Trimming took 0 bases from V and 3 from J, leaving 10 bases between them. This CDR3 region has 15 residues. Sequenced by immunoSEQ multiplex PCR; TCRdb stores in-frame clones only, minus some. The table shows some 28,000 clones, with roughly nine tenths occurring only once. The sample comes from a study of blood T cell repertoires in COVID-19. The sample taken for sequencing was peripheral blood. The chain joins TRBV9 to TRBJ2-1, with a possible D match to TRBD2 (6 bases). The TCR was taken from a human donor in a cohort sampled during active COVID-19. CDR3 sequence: CASSVGGKGYNEQFF. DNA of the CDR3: TGTGCCAGCAGCGTAGGCGGGAAAGGCTACAATGAGCAGTTCTTC.